The rows below give T cell receptor beta chains drawn from one sample of a study of cytomegalovirus exposure and HLA in healthy donors. Profiled with immunoSEQ multiplex PCR; TCRdb holds only in-frame clones, not every one. The data show 100,000 or so clones, approximately 72% seen once. The sequenced sample was PBMCs. These receptors all come from a man aged 25 to 45 in good health and CMV-seronegative. CDR3s include the opening cysteine and the closing phenylalanine or tryptophan. Each record gives: D gene, V gene, J gene, CDR3 protein. The D gene is left open where the match is weak.

>NA|TRBV4-1|TRBJ1-2
CAIRRVFYGYTF
>NA|TRBV7-9|TRBJ1-2
CASSLAALLGKGPGGYTF
>NA|TRBV21-1|TRBJ2-2
CASTPGSGAGELFF
>NA|TRBV19|TRBJ2-2
CASSIAQNTGELFF
>TRBD1|TRBV7-9|TRBJ2-7
CASSLGSSGGGSYEQYF
>NA|TRBV4-1|TRBJ1-5
CASSQEQVGNQPQHF
>NA|TRBV27|TRBJ1-6
CASSFSSSYNSPLHF
>NA|TRBV5-1|TRBJ2-1
CASSETREQFF
>TRBD2|TRBV5-1|TRBJ2-3
CASSSRRTSGGESTDTQYF
>NA|TRBV21-1|TRBJ1-5
CASSGGQPESNQPQHF
>NA|TRBV28|TRBJ2-7
CASSLLREGYEQYF
>NA|TRBV29-1|TRBJ1-2
CSVGYNYGYTF
>NA|TRBV6-5|TRBJ2-1
CASSEASIHEQFF
>NA|TRBV29-1|TRBJ2-5
CSVAWTYSQETQYF
>NA|TRBV19|TRBJ1-5
CASSNRESNQPQHF
>NA|TRBV27|TRBJ2-3
CASSLSFRDTQYF
>NA|TRBV15|TRBJ1-1
CATSRDRVNTEAFF
>TRBD1|TRBV10-3|TRBJ1-5
CAISENYRGDQPQHF
>NA|TRBV29-1|TRBJ2-7
CSVESQTWRLSTSRQYF
>TRBD2|TRBV6-5|TRBJ2-1
CASSYSTAGVQNEQFF
>TRBD1|TRBV9|TRBJ1-1
CASSVVGGTGIMNTEAFF
>TRBD1|TRBV5-1|TRBJ1-4
CASSLQGFNEKLFF
>NA|TRBV4-3|TRBJ2-2
CASSRGLQGSRSFGELFF
>NA|TRBV5-4|TRBJ1-2
CASSLADRRRYGYTF
>TRBD2|TRBV7-9|TRBJ2-2
CASSQGGGLATGELFF
>TRBD1|TRBV19|TRBJ2-2
CASHTGDTGELFF
>TRBD1|TRBV6-1|TRBJ2-3
CASSFGQGGTDTQYF
>TRBD1|TRBV19|TRBJ2-3
CASSMRGQGSTDTQYF
>TRBD1|TRBV28|TRBJ2-3
CASSQRDRGPDTQYF
>NA|TRBV10-3|TRBJ1-1
CAISEIRNTEAFF
>TRBD2|TRBV27|TRBJ2-1
CASSLRTSGVYNEQFF
>NA|TRBV5-6|TRBJ1-2
CASSPKPTLSYGYTF
>TRBD1|TRBV29-1|TRBJ2-7
CSVGRGNYEQYF
>NA|TRBV5-8|TRBJ1-1
CASSLVRGPEAFF
>NA|TRBV5-1|TRBJ2-1
CASSLVRSGNEQFF
>TRBD1|TRBV6-6|TRBJ2-1
CASSPTGGAGYNEQFF
>TRBD1|TRBV27|TRBJ1-2
CASSPGTGTYGYTF
>NA|TRBV11-2|TRBJ2-7
CASSSKASGYEQYF
>NA|TRBV7-9|TRBJ2-1
CASSLAQLGDEQFF
>NA|TRBV7-2|TRBJ1-4
CASSAEVFEKLFF
>NA|TRBV5-4|TRBJ2-5
CASSSGQHQETQYF
>TRBD1|TRBV27|TRBJ1-2
CASSLYGGQYGYTF
>TRBD1|TRBV27|TRBJ2-7
CASKLQGAPREQYF
>TRBD2|TRBV9|TRBJ2-1
CASSVAGGGYEQFF
>NA|TRBV27|TRBJ2-4
CASSLALGRKTKAKNIQYF
>TRBD1|TRBV28|TRBJ1-5
CASRTGQGGNQPQHF
>NA|TRBV5-4|NA
CASSLQGAINYEQYF
>TRBD2|TRBV9|TRBJ2-3
CASSLTIAGRDPDTQYF
>NA|TRBV10-3|TRBJ1-5
CAISESPTGGNQPQHF
>TRBD2|TRBV4-1|TRBJ2-7
CASSQGAGVAHEQYF
>TRBD2|TRBV28|TRBJ2-7
CASSLTAGGIYEQYF
>NA|TRBV10-3|TRBJ1-3
CAIHPLNGNTIYF
>TRBD2|TRBV30|TRBJ2-2
CAWRSLAGAGELFF
>NA|TRBV5-1|TRBJ1-1
CASSLGHLNTEAFF
>TRBD2|TRBV9|TRBJ2-1
CASSVELAVNNEQFF
>TRBD1|TRBV19|TRBJ1-2
CASRGTGKDYGYTF
>NA|TRBV15|TRBJ2-7
CATSRVTGAYEQYF